The 5 T cell receptor beta chains given below trace back to one sample, sequenced in a study of low-dose radiotherapy and immunotherapy resistance in tumors. First-strand cDNA used TRAV- and TRBV-specific primers, covering alpha and beta chains. For amplifying TCRs, the PCR ran for 20 to 25 cycles with Phusion, which was used together with a constant-region primer and the adapter on the V primers. TCRdb re-derived calls from the reads in MiXCR, one entry per CDR3 protein. This table has roughly 54,000 distinct CDR3 sequences, under 30% appearing once. Time point here: before trial treatment. The specimen was PBMCs, collected before treatment. Every receptor here comes from a male donor with prostate cancer.

Notes on this clonotype: This likely stems from a read error, as it lies one base from a far larger clone. The J gene is TRBJ2-7, the V gene TRBV9; 7 bases fit TRBD1. CDR1 and CDR2 (germline): SGDLS, YYNGEE. Trimming took 3 bases from V and 7 from J; bases not matched to a gene: 16. The CDR3 extends over 16 amino acids. Written as DNA, the CDR3 is TGTGCCAGCAGCGACGAACAGGGGCCCTCCCCGTGGGAGCAGTACTTC. Its protein product is CASSDEQGPSPWEQYF.

This clonotype was recorded many times. The chain couples TRBV4-1 to TRBJ2-1, with TRBD2 as a possible D gene (6 bases). V lost 0 bases, J lost 4 bases, and 10 bases lay in between. Germline lookup yields CDR1 MGHRA and CDR2 YSYEKL. This CDR3 region has 15 residues. CDR3 amino acids: CASSQDRGGYNEQFF. The CDR3 DNA reads as TGCGCCAGCAGCCAAGATCGTGGGGGGTACAATGAGCAGTTCTTC.

The chain combines TRBV6-2 or TRBV6-3 with TRBJ2-1; 8 bases are shared with TRBD2. After removal of 5 bases from V and 1 base from J, the junction contained 1 base not matched to a gene. The CDR3 has 14 amino acids. CDR1 and CDR2 (germline): MNHEY, SVGEGT. The chain's CDR3 is CASSSGGSYNEQFF. The CDR3 DNA reads TGTGCCAGCAGTAGCGGGGGTTCCTACAATGAGCAGTTCTTC.

This clonotype was counted only a few times. This sequence joins TRBV7-2 and TRBJ1-5; 7 nucleotides agree with TRBD1. Germline assignment: CDR1 SGHTA and CDR2 FQGNSA. The CDR3 is 17 amino acids. After removal of 1 base from V and 4 bases from J, the junction contained 10 bases not matched to a gene. CDR3 DNA sequence: TGTGCCAGCAGCTTAGGCACACAGGGGTTTGGGAATCAGCCCCAGCATTTT. This gives the protein CASSLGTQGFGNQPQHF.

The V gene is TRBV4-1, the J gene TRBJ2-3; D uncertain. The CDR3 is 13 residues long. Germline-derived CDR1 and CDR2 are MGHRA and YSYEKL. V lost 1 base, J lost 8 bases, and 10 bases lay in between. CDR3 sequence: CASSQAIPSTQYF. In DNA form, the CDR3 reads TGCGCCAGCAGCCAAGCTATTCCCAGTACGCAGTATTTT.